A selection of T cell receptor beta chains follows, all from one sample in a study of T cell responses to AZD1222 COVID-19 vaccine. Generated by immunoSEQ multiplex PCR, the TCRdb table keeps only in-frame clones and is missing some. The table includes 70,000 to 85,000 clones, roughly 90% detected once. The sequencing here drew on peripheral blood, taken on day 0 of AZD1222 vaccination. The receptors were sampled from an adult in good health. Both conserved end residues are part of each CDR3. A D gene is named only where the DNA matches it firmly. Part of the rows lack a size; the others show once, few, many or a class for expanded clones.

d_call j_call v_call clone_size cdr3_aa cdr3_nt
. TRBJ2-3 TRBV7-2 . CASSLYWGTDTQYF TGTGCCAGCAGCCTTTATTGGGGCACAGATACGCAGTATTTT
. TRBJ1-2 TRBV5-6 . CASSGGRALSF TGTGCCAGCAGCGGCGGCAGGGCTCTTTCGTTC
. TRBJ1-3 TRBV28 . CASSTNSLPIYF TGTGCCAGCAGTACAAACAGTCTACCCATATATTTT
TRBD1 TRBJ1-1 TRBV19 . CASLSGTVVNTEAFF TGTGCCAGTCTATCCGGGACAGTAGTCAACACTGAAGCTTTCTTT
. TRBJ2-5 TRBV5-1 . CASRVQPGETQYF TGCGCCAGCAGGGTCCAGCCTGGAGAGACCCAGTACTTC
TRBD1 TRBJ2-3 TRBV10-1 . CASSESRTGVTDTQYF TGCGCCAGCAGTGAGTCGCGAACAGGGGTCACAGATACGCAGTATTTT
TRBD1 TRBJ2-1 TRBV25-1 . CASSDQGASEQFF TGTGCCAGCAGTGACCAGGGGGCTAGTGAGCAGTTCTTC
. TRBJ2-2 TRBV16 . CASSLRSPPGELFF TGTGCCAGCAGCCTCCGGTCTCCCCCCGGGGAGCTGTTTTTT
. TRBJ2-7 TRBV28 . CASSFYAAGSTYEQYF TGTGCCAGCAGTTTTTACGCGGCAGGGTCTACCTACGAGCAGTACTTC
. TRBJ2-7 TRBV18 . CASSQQESEQYF TGTGCCAGCTCACAGCAGGAGAGCGAGCAGTACTTC
. TRBJ1-4 TRBV30 . CAWSVDPGKLFF TGTGCCTGGAGTGTAGATCCGGGAAAACTGTTTTTT
. TRBJ1-2 TRBV11-2 . CASSSPRGGYTF TGTGCCAGCAGCTCACCTAGGGGTGGCTACACCTTC
TRBD2 TRBJ2-3 TRBV11-2 once CASSWGLARDTQYF TGTGCCAGCAGCTGGGGACTAGCGAGAGATACGCAGTATTTT
. TRBJ2-2 TRBV27 . CASSLSGWNTGELFF TGTGCCAGCAGTTTATCGGGGTGGAACACCGGGGAGCTGTTTTTT
TRBD2 TRBJ2-1 TRBV3-1/TRBV3-2 . CASSQVGGTSGRTSNEQFF TGTGCCAGCAGCCAAGTTGGGGGGACTAGCGGGAGAACCTCCAATGAGCAGTTCTTC
. TRBJ1-2 TRBV29-1 . CSVEGSPGGYTF TGCAGCGTTGAAGGCAGCCCAGGTGGCTACACCTTC
. TRBJ1-2 TRBV29-1 . CSVEGRNGYTF TGCAGCGTTGAAGGGAGGAACGGCTACACCTTC
. TRBJ1-4 TRBV19 . CASRVNEKLFF TGTGCCAGTAGGGTTAATGAAAAACTGTTTTTT
. TRBJ1-1 TRBV6-1 . CASSEKVFTEAFF TGTGCCAGCAGTGAAAAAGTCTTCACTGAAGCTTTCTTT
. TRBJ1-3 TRBV14 few CASSRPSGNTIYF TGTGCCAGCAGCCGGCCCTCCGGAAACACCATATATTTT
. TRBJ1-5 TRBV28 . CATRDSNQPQHF TGTGCCACCCGCGACTCTAATCAGCCCCAGCATTTT
TRBD2 TRBJ2-1 TRBV5-1 . CASSPSGGYNEQFF TGCGCCAGCAGCCCTAGCGGGGGCTACAATGAGCAGTTCTTC
. TRBJ2-7 TRBV29-1 . CSVSVALEQYF TGCAGCGTTTCAGTGGCTTTGGAGCAGTACTTC
. TRBJ1-1 TRBV7-2 . CASSSRANTEAFF TGTGCCAGCAGCTCCCGGGCGAACACTGAAGCTTTCTTT
. TRBJ2-5 TRBV5-1 . CASSPQGGPETQYF TGCGCCAGCAGCCCCCAGGGGGGACCAGAGACCCAGTACTTC
. TRBJ1-6 TRBV6-5 . CASSYSGDNSPLHF TGTGCCAGCAGTTACTCTGGGGATAATTCACCCCTCCACTTT
. TRBJ2-5 TRBV4-2 once CASSGQSQETQYF TGTGCCAGCAGTGGACAGTCCCAAGAGACCCAGTACTTC
. TRBJ2-7 TRBV7-2 . CASSTRRGSYEQYF TGTGCCAGCAGCACGAGAAGAGGCTCCTACGAGCAGTACTTC
TRBD1 TRBJ1-1 TRBV6-2/TRBV6-3 . CASSFTGDGNTEAFF TGTGCCAGCAGTTTTACAGGGGACGGGAACACTGAAGCTTTCTTT
. TRBJ2-4 TRBV6-6 few CASSRRDGGVAKNIQYF TGTGCCAGCAGTCGTCGGGACGGGGGTGTAGCCAAAAACATTCAGTACTTC
. TRBJ2-2 TRBV5-1 . CASSLDANTGELFF TGCGCCAGCAGCTTGGATGCCAACACCGGGGAGCTGTTTTTT
TRBD1 TRBJ2-1 TRBV19 . CATRVGQGFHEQFF TGTGCCACACGGGTGGGACAGGGTTTCCATGAGCAGTTCTTC
. TRBJ1-6 TRBV12-5 . CASGLESDSPLHF TGTGCTAGTGGTTTGGAGTCCGATTCACCCCTCCACTTT
. TRBJ2-2 TRBV28 once CASPGPNTGELFF TGTGCCAGCCCAGGCCCGAACACCGGGGAGCTGTTTTTT
. TRBJ2-2 TRBV19 . CASSIGIGRSENTGELFF TGTGCCAGTAGTATCGGGATCGGTCGATCCGAGAACACCGGGGAGCTGTTTTTT
TRBD1 TRBJ2-7 TRBV5-1 . CASSSGTALPYEQYF TGCGCCAGCAGCTCTGGGACAGCCTTACCCTACGAGCAGTACTTC
. TRBJ1-3 TRBV5-6 . CASSLGPQGTIYF TGTGCCAGCAGCTTGGGCCCTCAGGGTACCATATATTTT
TRBD1 TRBJ1-4 TRBV28 . CASSFPRTGRATNEKLFF TGTGCCAGCAGTTTCCCGCGGACAGGGCGAGCAACTAATGAAAAACTGTTTTTT
. TRBJ2-1 TRBV4-1 . CASSRGEGNYNEQFF TGCGCCAGCAGCCGAGGAGAGGGAAACTACAATGAGCAGTTCTTC
TRBD1 TRBJ1-3 TRBV9 . CASSVQGDTIYF TGTGCCAGCAGCGTACAGGGGGACACCATATATTTT
TRBD2 TRBJ2-1 TRBV6-6 . CASTARGSPYNEQFF TGTGCCAGCACTGCGCGCGGGAGTCCCTACAATGAGCAGTTCTTC
TRBD1 TRBJ1-1 TRBV28 . CASSGDRGGTEAFF TGTGCCAGCAGTGGGGACAGGGGCGGGACTGAAGCTTTCTTT
. TRBJ1-1 TRBV19 . CASTFFPDPPTEAFF TGTGCCAGTACCTTCTTCCCCGATCCTCCCACTGAAGCTTTCTTT
TRBD2 TRBJ2-1 TRBV5-1 . CASSLISGGATNNEQFF TGCGCCAGCAGCTTGATTAGCGGGGGCGCCACAAACAATGAGCAGTTCTTC
. TRBJ2-7 TRBV9 few CASSVGGRADEQYF TGTGCCAGCAGCGTAGGGGGGCGGGCGGACGAGCAGTACTTC
. TRBJ2-3 TRBV5-6 . CASSPLTPRGTDTQYF TGTGCCAGCAGCCCCCTCACTCCCCGCGGTACAGATACGCAGTATTTT
. TRBJ1-2 TRBV30 . CAWSLLAGKGGYTF TGTGCCTGGAGTCTTCTAGCAGGGAAAGGCGGCTACACCTTC
. TRBJ1-6 TRBV7-2 . CASSFHNSPLHF TGTGCCAGCAGCTTCCATAATTCACCCCTCCACTTT
. TRBJ1-6 TRBV27 . CASSFLGWSDLSNSPLHF TGTGCCAGCAGTTTTTTAGGTTGGTCAGACTTAAGTAATTCACCCCTCCACTTT
. TRBJ2-1 TRBV19 . CASRGRAYNEQFF TGTGCCAGTAGGGGCAGAGCCTACAATGAGCAGTTCTTC
. TRBJ2-5 TRBV5-4 . CASSSSFRETQYF TGTGCCAGCAGCTCGAGCTTCCGGGAGACCCAGTACTTC
. TRBJ1-4 TRBV6-5 . CASPGLEKLFF TGTGCCAGCCCGGGGTTAGAAAAACTGTTTTTT
. TRBJ1-4 TRBV6-5 . CASSLTGSNEKLFF TGTGCCAGCAGTTTGACAGGAAGTAATGAAAAACTGTTTTTT
TRBD1 TRBJ1-2 TRBV28 . CASSKTQGGGYTF TGTGCCAGCAGTAAAACCCAGGGGGGCGGCTACACCTTC
TRBD1 TRBJ1-2 TRBV30 . CALSRSRGWVNYGYTF TGTGCCTTATCACGGTCCAGGGGGTGGGTTAACTATGGCTACACCTTC
TRBD1 TRBJ1-6 TRBV19 . CASSIGTDNSPLHF TGTGCCAGTAGCATCGGGACAGATAATTCACCCCTCCACTTT